The 23 T cell receptor beta chains reported below all come from one sample, sequenced in a study of T cell clonotyping in hematopoietic cell transplantation. This table comes from immunoSEQ multiplex PCR, and its TCRdb copy is limited to in-frame clones, with some not included. This table holds tens of thousands of clones, 90% found once. Stated time point: recipient sample about 28 days before transplant, after cytoreduction. Specimen: peripheral blood mononuclear cells, collected before stem cell transplant. All receptors come from a man between 18 and 29 years old with biphenotypic leukemia. Some clones in this sample may be carry-over from other donors' samples.

This chain links TRBV29-1 with TRBJ1-1; D gene unclear. Trimming took off 2 bases at V and 7 bases at J, with 11 bases between the two ends. CDR1 and CDR2 from the germline V gene are SQVTM and ANQGSEA. The CDR3 runs 12 residues. Here the CDR3 DNA reads TGCAGCGTTGAATCCCCGACGGGTGAAGCTTTCTTT. Translation: CSVESPTGEAFF.

This chain joins TRBV6-1 and TRBJ1-5; tentatively, D is TRBD1 (5 bases). The CDR3 has 14 residues. Germline assignment: CDR1 MNHNS and CDR2 SASEGT. V lost 2 bases and J lost 7, with 12 bases in between. This CDR3 reads CASSEIWGGQPQHF. The CDR3 DNA sequence: TGTGCCAGCAGTGAAATTTGGGGGGGGCAGCCCCAGCATTTT.

The rearrangement joins TRBV9 to TRBJ1-4; D perhaps matches TRBD1 (5 bases). This CDR3 comprises 18 residues. With 3 bases removed from V and 1 base from J, the gap between germline ends came to 19 bases. CDR1 and CDR2 from the germline V gene are SGDLS and YYNGEE. CDR3 amino acids: CASSAEPPQGLTNEKLFF. In DNA, the CDR3 is TGTGCCAGCAGCGCCGAGCCTCCTCAGGGTCTAACTAATGAAAAACTGTTTTTT.

This clone was found once. The V call is TRBV25-1, the J call TRBJ1-2; D might be TRBD1 (6 bases). Germline V gene sequence: CDR1 MGHDK, CDR2 SYGVNS. The germline V and J ends were trimmed by 8 bases and 4 bases, with 14 bases remaining between them. CDR3 length: 13 residues. The CDR3 sequence is CASFGGGTYGYTF. The CDR3 DNA reads TGTGCCAGCTTTGGAGGGGGGACCTATGGCTACACCTTC.

This chain uses TRBV29-1 with TRBJ2-1, with D perhaps matching TRBD1 (5 bases). Germline CDR1 is SQVTM and CDR2 is ANQGSEA. The CDR3 has 16 residues. Trimming pared 7 bases from V and 0 bases from J, leaving 19 bases between. DNA for the CDR3: TGCAGCGCTACCACCTCCCAGGGAAGCTCCTACAATGAGCAGTTCTTC. Translation gives CSATTSQGSSYNEQFF.

This clone was detected once. This sequence joins TRBV4-3 and TRBJ1-4, with D possibly TRBD1 on 5 matching bases. Between the trimmed V and J ends, which lost 5 bases and 4 bases, there was a span of 8 bases. Germline CDR1 is LGHNA and CDR2 is YSLEER. The length of the CDR3 is 13 residues. The CDR3 DNA follows: TGCGCCAGCAGCATACAGGATAATGAAAAACTGTTTTTT. This translates into CASSIQDNEKLFF.

The chain has TRBV6-1 and TRBJ1-5; the D is unclear. Germline V CDR1 and CDR2: MNHNS, SASEGT. The CDR3 length is 16 residues. Trimming pared 0 bases from V and 1 base from J, leaving 10 bases between. The CDR3 DNA reads TGTGCCAGCAGTGAAGCGCCTCATGTGAGCAATCAGCCCCAGCATTTT. Translated, it gives CASSEAPHVSNQPQHF.

This rearrangement joins TRBV6-5 to TRBJ2-5; D might be TRBD2 (6 bases). V lost 0 bases to trimming and J lost 5 bases, with 16 bases between them. In germline, CDR1 is MNHEY, CDR2 SVGAGI. The CDR3 runs 16 residues. The DNA of the CDR3 is TGTGCCAGCAGTTACTCGTTTGGCGCGGGGTTGGAGACCCAGTACTTC. Amino acid sequence: CASSYSFGAGLETQYF.

This sequence joins TRBV5-1 and TRBJ1-5; D gene ambiguous. This CDR3 is built from 14 residues. Per germline, CDR1 SGHRS and CDR2 YFSETQ. With 0 bases removed from V and 4 bases from J, the gap between germline ends came to 8 bases. The CDR3, as DNA: TGCGCCAGCAGCTTGGACGCAGGTAATCAGCCCCAGCATTTT. Translating it yields CASSLDAGNQPQHF.

The chain is built from TRBV30 and TRBJ1-1; D uncertain. CDR1 and CDR2 (germline): GTSNPN, SVGIG (reference sequence). The length of the CDR3 is 12 residues. V shed 2 bases and J shed 8 bases, with 12 bases lying between them. The CDR3: CAWSNEGAEAFF. CDR3 nucleotides: TGTGCCTGGAGTAATGAGGGCGCGGAAGCTTTCTTT.

The CDR3 here is CASQIRDTPITNYGYTF. CDR3 in DNA: TGTGCCAGCCAGATCCGGGACACACCAATCACTAACTATGGCTACACCTTC. The chain uses TRBV27 and TRBJ1-2; tentative D call: TRBD1 (6 bases). CDR1 and CDR2 from the germline V gene are MNHEY and SMNVEV (reference sequence). This CDR3 has 17 residues. Deletions cut 8 bases from V and 0 bases from J, with 22 bases between.

The chain couples TRBV19 to TRBJ1-1; D gene ambiguous. Looked up from germline, CDR1 is LNHDA and CDR2 is SQIVND (reference sequence). The CDR3 sequence is 13 residues long. V shed 2 bases and J shed 3 bases, with 7 bases lying between them. The CDR3 region is CASSISVDTEAFF. CDR3 coding DNA: TGTGCCAGTAGTATAAGCGTTGACACTGAAGCTTTCTTT.

The chain has TRBV2 and TRBJ2-7; D unclear. Germline CDR1 and CDR2: SNHLY and FYNNEI. This CDR3 spans 13 amino acids. V was pared by 6 bases and J by 2 bases, with 11 bases between. The CDR3 protein is CASRDPEPYEQYF. Here the CDR3 DNA reads TGTGCCAGCAGGGACCCAGAGCCCTACGAGCAGTACTTC.

The chain is built from TRBV6-5 and TRBJ1-2; 8 bases are shared with TRBD1. With 7 bases clipped from V and 4 bases from J, the junction kept 8 bases outside the gene matches. The CDR3 consists of 14 residues. The germline V gene encodes CDR1 MNHEY and CDR2 SVGAGI. CDR3 sequence reads: CASIGFRGPYGYTF. DNA of the CDR3: TGTGCCAGCATAGGTTTCAGGGGGCCCTATGGCTACACCTTC.

This chain links TRBV7-3 with TRBJ2-3; 7 bases agree with TRBD2. Trimming cost V 4 bases and J 6 bases; bases outside gene matches: 22. The CDR3 sequence is 19 residues long. CDR1 is SGHTA and CDR2 is FQGTGA in the germline V gene. In nucleotides, the CDR3 is TGTGCCAGCAGCTCAAAAGGGCAGAGTTCACTAGCGTCAAGGGATACGCAGTATTTT. This codes for CASSSKGQSSLASRDTQYF.

Here the CDR3 DNA reads TGTGCCAGCAGTAAGACAGGTCCTAACACTGAAGCTTTCTTT. It specifies CASSKTGPNTEAFF. This rearrangement joins TRBV6-5 to TRBJ1-1, with D possibly matching TRBD1 (6 bases). Trimming pared 5 bases from V and 2 bases from J, leaving 12 bases between. The CDR3 runs to 14 residues. The germline V gene has CDR1 MNHEY and CDR2 SVGAGI.

CDR3 DNA: TGTGCCAGCAGCCAAGTGTCAGGCGGGCAGCCCCAGCATTTT. This encodes CASSQVSGGQPQHF. This sequence joins TRBV4-2 and TRBJ1-5, with D uncertain. Trimming cost V 1 base and J 7 bases, with 11 bases left between them. The V gene's germline CDR1 is LGHNA and CDR2 YNFKEQ. CDR3 size: 14 residues.

V usage is TRBV12-5 and J usage is TRBJ2-2, with 9 bases that match TRBD1. This CDR3 region has 14 residues. Germline-derived CDR1 and CDR2 are LGHNT and FRNRAP. The V and J ends lost 1 base and 7 bases, in that order; junction bases with no gene match: 1. DNA for the CDR3: TGTGCTAGTGGTTTGGGACAGGGGGTCGGGGAGCTGTTTTTT. Its protein product is CASGLGQGVGELFF.

CDR3 sequence (DNA): TGTGCCAGCAGCGGAGGGGAGGGTGTATATCAGCCCCAGCATTTT. This translates into CASSGGEGVYQPQHF. V gene TRBV9 combines with J gene TRBJ1-5, with D possibly being TRBD1 (5 bases). The length of the CDR3 is 15 residues. V was shortened by 3 bases and J by 5 bases, with 15 bases between the two germline ends. Germline CDR1 reads SGDLS; CDR2 reads YYNGEE. The variable domain in full, completed from reference TRBV9 and TRBJ1-5, reads DSGVTQTPKHLITATGQRVTLRCSPRSGDLSVYWYQQSLDQGLQFLIQYYNGEERAKGNILERFSAQQFPDLHSELNLSSLELGDSALYFCASSGGEGVYQPQHFGDGTRLSIL.

The chain has TRBV27 and TRBJ2-5; 9 nucleotides match TRBD1. Trimming took 5 bases from V and 5 from J; bases not matched to a gene: 9. The CDR3 is made up of 15 amino acids. Germline-derived CDR1 and CDR2 are MNHEY and SMNVEV (reference sequence). For the CDR3, the DNA is TGTGCCAGCAGTCTGACAGGGGGAGACAAGGAGACCCAGTACTTC. Translation gives CASSLTGGDKETQYF.

This sequence joins TRBV7-3 and TRBJ2-2; D unresolved. V was pared by 0 bases and J by 7 bases, with 9 bases between. The CDR3 totals 14 residues. Germline lookup yields CDR1 SGHTA and CDR2 FQGTGA. The CDR3 DNA reads TGTGCCAGCAGCTTAACGCCCGAAAACGGGGAGCTGTTTTTT. It is translated as CASSLTPENGELFF.

This clone was found once. V usage is TRBV11-3 and J usage is TRBJ1-3; the D is unclear. Germline assignment: CDR1 SGHNT and CDR2 YENEEA. The CDR3 covers 13 residues. The V gene lost 5 bases and the J gene lost 1 base, with 6 bases spanning the gap. The CDR3 reads CASSRGSGNTIYF. CDR3 nucleotide sequence: TGTGCCAGCAGCCGCGGATCTGGAAACACCATATATTTT.

This rearrangement joins TRBV11-3 to TRBJ2-7, with D unclear. The length of the CDR3 is 13 residues. Germline CDR1 SGHNT, CDR2 YENEEA. Trimming took 3 bases from V and 1 from J, leaving 7 bases between them. The CDR3 protein is CASSFLNSYEQYF. For the CDR3, the DNA is TGTGCCAGCAGCTTTCTGAATTCCTACGAGCAGTACTTC.